This TCR beta chain was observed in a study of CD8+CD57+ T cells in acquired aplastic anemia. On the study more broadly: The DNA of sorted CD4+ and CD8+ cells averaged about 3 ug. General study results and limits: Patients and controls were not found to differ significantly in CD8+ Simpson's diversity. The study identified around 28 CD8+ CDR3 sequences shared by patients and controls.

The CDR3 runs to 16 residues. V dropped 2 bases and J dropped 4 bases, with 18 bases sitting between them. The germline V gene encodes CDR1 SGHTA and CDR2 FQGNSA. Regarding this clonotype: Its antigen remains unknown.

Genomic DNA, the template, was used for profiling of the TCR beta VDJ and CDR3. Via MiXCR, TCRdb re-called the reads, giving one row per CDR3 protein. The sample has roughly 160,000 distinct CDR3 sequences, over 70% seen once. All patients picked for sequencing had shown, by flow cytometry, an expansion of CD8+CD57+ cells. The sample was sorted CD4+, CD8+, or CD8+CD57+ T cells (not recorded which) from PBMCs. This clonotype was obtained from a human donor with aplastic anemia. The chain links TRBV7-2 to TRBJ2-7; the D gene is possibly TRBD1 (7 bases). The CDR3 region has the DNA TGTGCCAGCAGCTTAACTGCGGGACAGATCCTTTACGAGCAGTACTTC. Its protein product is CASSLTAGQILYEQYF. Full variable domain (rest looked up from reference TRBV7-2 and TRBJ2-7): GAGVSQSPSNKVTEKGKDVELRCDPISGHTALYWYRQSLGQGLEFLIYFQGNSAPDKSGLPSDRFSAERTGGSVSTLTIQRTQQEDSAVYLCASSLTAGQILYEQYFGPGTRLTVT.